This T cell receptor (beta chain) originates from a study of cytomegalovirus exposure and HLA in healthy donors. Use of 60 Vbeta and 13 Jbeta primers characterized the PCR. Sequencing used immunoSEQ multiplex PCR; TCRdb keeps in-frame clones, though not all of them. The table lists about 160,000 clones, around 79% of them singletons. Trimming took off 5 bases at V and 1 base at J, with 15 bases between the two ends. This CDR3 is 14 amino acids long. Germline CDR1 reads GTSNPN; CDR2 reads SVGIG (reference sequence). Sequencing was performed on PBMCs. This TCR was sampled from a male donor in good health and CMV-seropositive. V gene TRBV30 combines with J gene TRBJ2-7, with TRBD2 as a possible D gene (7 bases). DNA for the CDR3: TGTGCCTGGGCTAGGGAGGGGGGGTCCTACGAGCAGTACTTC. Translating gives CAWAREGGSYEQYF.